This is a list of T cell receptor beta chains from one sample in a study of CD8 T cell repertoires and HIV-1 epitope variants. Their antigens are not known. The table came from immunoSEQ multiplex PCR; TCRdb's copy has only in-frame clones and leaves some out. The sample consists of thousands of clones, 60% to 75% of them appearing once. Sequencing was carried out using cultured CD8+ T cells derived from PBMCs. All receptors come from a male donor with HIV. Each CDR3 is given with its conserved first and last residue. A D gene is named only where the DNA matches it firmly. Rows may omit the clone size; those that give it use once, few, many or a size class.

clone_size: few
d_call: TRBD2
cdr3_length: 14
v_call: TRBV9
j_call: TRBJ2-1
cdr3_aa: CASSAGAGWNEQFF
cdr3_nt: TGTGCCAGCAGCGCCGGAGCGGGGTGGAATGAGCAGTTCTTC

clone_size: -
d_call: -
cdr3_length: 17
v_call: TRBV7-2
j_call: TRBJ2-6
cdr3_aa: CASRATGGDSGANVLTF
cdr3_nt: TGTGCCAGCAGGGCAACCGGAGGGGACTCTGGGGCCAACGTCCTGACTTTC

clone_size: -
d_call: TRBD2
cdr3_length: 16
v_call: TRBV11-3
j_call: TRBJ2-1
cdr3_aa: CASSSSSGAGENEQFF
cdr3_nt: TGTGCCAGCAGTTCCTCGAGCGGGGCGGGTGAGAATGAGCAGTTCTTC

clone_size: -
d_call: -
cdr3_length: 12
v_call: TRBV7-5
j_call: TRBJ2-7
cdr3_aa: CASSLRAGEQYF
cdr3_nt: TGTGCCAGCAGCTTACGAGCGGGCGAGCAGTACTTC

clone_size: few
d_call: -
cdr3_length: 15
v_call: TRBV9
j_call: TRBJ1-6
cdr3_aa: CASSVSSGANSPLHF
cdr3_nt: TGTGCCAGCAGCGTCAGTTCAGGGGCGAATTCACCCCTCCACTTT

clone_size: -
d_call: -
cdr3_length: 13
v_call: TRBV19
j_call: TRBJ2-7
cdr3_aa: CASSITATYEQYF
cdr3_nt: TGTGCCAGTAGTATCACAGCTACCTACGAGCAGTACTTC

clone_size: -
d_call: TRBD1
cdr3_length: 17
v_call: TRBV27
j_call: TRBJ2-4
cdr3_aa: CASSKLPGQGARDIQYF
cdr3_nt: TGTGCCAGCAGTAAGCTCCCGGGACAGGGGGCGCGAGACATTCAGTACTTC

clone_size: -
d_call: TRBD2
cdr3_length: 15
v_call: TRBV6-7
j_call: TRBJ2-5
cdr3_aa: CASSSLAGGLETQYF
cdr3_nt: TGTGCCAGCAGTTCTCTAGCGGGGGGGTTGGAGACCCAGTACTTC

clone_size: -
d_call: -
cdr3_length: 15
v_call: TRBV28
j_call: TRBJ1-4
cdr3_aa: CASSLYQGLEEKLFF
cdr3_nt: TGTGCCAGCAGTTTATACCAGGGACTAGAGGAAAAACTGTTTTTT

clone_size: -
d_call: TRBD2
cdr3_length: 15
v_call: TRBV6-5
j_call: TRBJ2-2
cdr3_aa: CASRLGGTATGELFF
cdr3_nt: TGTGCCAGCAGGTTGGGGGGGACGGCCACCGGGGAGCTGTTTTTT

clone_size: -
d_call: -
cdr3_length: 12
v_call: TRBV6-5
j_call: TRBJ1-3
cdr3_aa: CASTPGDNTIYF
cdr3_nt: TGTGCCAGCACTCCGGGGGATAACACCATATATTTT

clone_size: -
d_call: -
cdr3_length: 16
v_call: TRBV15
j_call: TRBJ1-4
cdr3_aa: CATSREMGATNEKLFF
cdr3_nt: TGTGCCACCAGCAGAGAAATGGGGGCAACTAATGAAAAACTGTTTTTT

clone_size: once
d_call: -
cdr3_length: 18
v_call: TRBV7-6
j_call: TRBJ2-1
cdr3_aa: CASSTEPSQGSSYNEQFF
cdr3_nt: TGTGCCAGCAGCACCGAACCTAGCCAGGGGAGCTCCTACAATGAGCAGTTCTTC

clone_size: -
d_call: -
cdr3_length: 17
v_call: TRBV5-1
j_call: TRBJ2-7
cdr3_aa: CASSLLPLQGSSYEQYF
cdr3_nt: TGCGCCAGCAGCCTCCTCCCCCTACAGGGAAGCTCCTACGAGCAGTACTTC

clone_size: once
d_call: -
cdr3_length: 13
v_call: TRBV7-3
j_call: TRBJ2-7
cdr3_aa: CASSEGPSYEQYF
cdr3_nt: TGTGCCAGCAGCGAAGGGCCCTCCTACGAGCAGTACTTC

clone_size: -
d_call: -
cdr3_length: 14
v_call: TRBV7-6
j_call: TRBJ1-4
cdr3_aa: CASSFSETNEKLFF
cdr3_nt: TGTGCCAGCAGCTTTAGTGAGACTAATGAAAAACTGTTTTTT

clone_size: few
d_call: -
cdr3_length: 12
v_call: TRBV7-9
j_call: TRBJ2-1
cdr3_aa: CASSRSGFEQFF
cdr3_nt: TGTGCCAGCAGCCGCTCGGGGTTTGAGCAGTTCTTC

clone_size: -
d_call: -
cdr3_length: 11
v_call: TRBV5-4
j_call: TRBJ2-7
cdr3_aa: CASSYYYEQYF
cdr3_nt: TGTGCCAGCAGCTATTACTACGAGCAGTACTTC

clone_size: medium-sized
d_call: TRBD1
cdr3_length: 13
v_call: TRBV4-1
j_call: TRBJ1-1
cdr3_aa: CASSRLQGEEAFF
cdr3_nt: TGCGCCAGCAGCCGTTTACAGGGGGAGGAAGCTTTCTTT

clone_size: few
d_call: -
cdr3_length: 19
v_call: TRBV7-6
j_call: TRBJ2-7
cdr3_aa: CASSLGGLGSSGPAYEQYF
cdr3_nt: TGTGCCAGCAGCTTAGGAGGGTTGGGGTCCAGCGGGCCGGCCTACGAGCAGTACTTC

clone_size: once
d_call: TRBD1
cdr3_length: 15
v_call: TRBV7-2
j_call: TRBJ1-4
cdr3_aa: CASSSTGVTNEKLFF
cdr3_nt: TGTGCCAGCAGCTCGACAGGGGTAACTAATGAAAAACTGTTTTTT

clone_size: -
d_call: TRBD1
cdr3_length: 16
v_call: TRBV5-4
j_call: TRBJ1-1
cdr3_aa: CASSLSPGQGGTEAFF
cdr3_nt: TGTGCCAGCAGCTTAAGCCCCGGACAGGGAGGGACTGAAGCTTTCTTT

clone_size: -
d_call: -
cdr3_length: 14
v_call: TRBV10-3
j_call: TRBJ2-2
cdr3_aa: CAVRGGLNTGELFF
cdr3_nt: TGTGCCGTCAGGGGGGGCCTGAACACCGGGGAGCTGTTTTTT

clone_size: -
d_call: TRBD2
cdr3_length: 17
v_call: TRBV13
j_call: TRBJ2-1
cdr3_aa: CASSYRLAGVGDNEQFF
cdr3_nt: TGTGCCAGCAGCTACCGACTAGCGGGAGTAGGGGACAATGAGCAGTTCTTC

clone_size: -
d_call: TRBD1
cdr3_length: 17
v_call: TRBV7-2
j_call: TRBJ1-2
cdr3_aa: CASSLEGITGVWYGYTF
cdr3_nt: TGTGCCAGCAGCTTAGAAGGGATAACAGGGGTTTGGTATGGCTACACCTTC

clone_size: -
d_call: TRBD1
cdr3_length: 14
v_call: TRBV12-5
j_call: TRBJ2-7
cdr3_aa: CASGLEQGAYEQYF
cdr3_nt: TGTGCTAGTGGTTTAGAACAGGGGGCCTACGAGCAGTACTTC

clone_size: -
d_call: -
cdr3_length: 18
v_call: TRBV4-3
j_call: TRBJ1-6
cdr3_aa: CASSQDLDPASGASPLHF
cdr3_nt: TGCGCCAGCAGCCAAGATCTGGATCCGGCATCGGGGGCTTCACCCCTCCACTTT

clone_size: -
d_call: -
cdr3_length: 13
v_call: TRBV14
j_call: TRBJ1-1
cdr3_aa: CASSLGWNTEAFF
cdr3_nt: TGTGCCAGCAGCCTGGGGTGGAACACTGAAGCTTTCTTT

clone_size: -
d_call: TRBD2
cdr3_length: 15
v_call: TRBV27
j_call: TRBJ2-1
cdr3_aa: CASNPGGGAYNEQFF
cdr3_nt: TGTGCCAGCAACCCCGGCGGGGGGGCCTACAATGAGCAGTTCTTC

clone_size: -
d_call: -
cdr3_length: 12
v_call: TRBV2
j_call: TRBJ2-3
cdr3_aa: CASSDNTDTQYF
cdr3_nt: TGTGCCAGCAGTGATAACACAGATACGCAGTATTTT

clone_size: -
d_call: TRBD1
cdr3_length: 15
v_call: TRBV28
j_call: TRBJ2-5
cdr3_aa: CASSLSVTGLWEQYF
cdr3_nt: TGTGCCAGCAGTTTATCCGTGACAGGGCTCTGGGAGCAGTACTTC

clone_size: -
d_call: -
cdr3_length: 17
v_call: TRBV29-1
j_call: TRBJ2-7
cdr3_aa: CSVQDATGIQGNYEQYF
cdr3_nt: TGCAGCGTCCAGGATGCGACTGGGATTCAAGGGAACTACGAGCAGTACTTC

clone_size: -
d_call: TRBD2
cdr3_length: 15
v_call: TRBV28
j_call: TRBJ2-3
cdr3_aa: CASRKAGEGTDTQYF
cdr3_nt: TGTGCCAGCAGGAAAGCGGGAGAGGGCACAGATACGCAGTATTTT

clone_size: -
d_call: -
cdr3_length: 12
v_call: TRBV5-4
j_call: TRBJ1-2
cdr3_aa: CASSSEEGGYTF
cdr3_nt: TGTGCCAGCAGCTCCGAGGAGGGTGGCTACACCTTC